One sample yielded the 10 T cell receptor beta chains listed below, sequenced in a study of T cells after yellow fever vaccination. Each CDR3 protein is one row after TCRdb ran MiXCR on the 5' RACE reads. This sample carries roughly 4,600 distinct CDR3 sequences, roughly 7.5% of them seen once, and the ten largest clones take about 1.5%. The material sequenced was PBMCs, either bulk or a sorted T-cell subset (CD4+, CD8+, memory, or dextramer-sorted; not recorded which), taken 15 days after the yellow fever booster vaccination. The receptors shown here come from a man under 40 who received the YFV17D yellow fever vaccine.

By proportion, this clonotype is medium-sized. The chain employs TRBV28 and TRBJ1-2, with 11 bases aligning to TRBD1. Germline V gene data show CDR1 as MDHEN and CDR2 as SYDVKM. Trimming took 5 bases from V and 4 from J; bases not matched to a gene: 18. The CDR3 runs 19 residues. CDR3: CASSVLGTGTGGGGYGYTF. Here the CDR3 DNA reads TGTGCCAGCAGTGTCTTGGGAACCGGGACAGGGGGTGGAGGCTATGGCTACACCTTC.

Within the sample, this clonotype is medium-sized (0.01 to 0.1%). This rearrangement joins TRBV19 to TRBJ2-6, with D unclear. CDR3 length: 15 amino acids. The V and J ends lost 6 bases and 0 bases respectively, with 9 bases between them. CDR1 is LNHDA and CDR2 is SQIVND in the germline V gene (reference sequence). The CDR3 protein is CASSFDNSGANVLTF. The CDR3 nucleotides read TGTGCCAGTAGCTTCGACAACTCTGGGGCCAACGTCCTGACTTTC.

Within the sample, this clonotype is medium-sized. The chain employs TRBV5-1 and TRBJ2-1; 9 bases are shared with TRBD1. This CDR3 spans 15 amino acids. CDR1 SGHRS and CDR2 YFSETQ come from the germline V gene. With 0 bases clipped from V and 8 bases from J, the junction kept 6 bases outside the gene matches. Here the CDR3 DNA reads TGCGCCAGCAGCTTGGGGGACAGGGTGTACGATGAGCAGTTCTTC. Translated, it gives CASSLGDRVYDEQFF.

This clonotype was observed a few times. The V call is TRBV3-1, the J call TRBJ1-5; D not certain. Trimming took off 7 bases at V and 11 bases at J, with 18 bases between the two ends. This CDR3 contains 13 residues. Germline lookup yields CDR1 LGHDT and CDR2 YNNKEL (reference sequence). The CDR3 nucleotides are TGTGCCAGCACCACGCAGGTCCCTTGGACCCAGCATTTT. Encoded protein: CASTTQVPWTQHF. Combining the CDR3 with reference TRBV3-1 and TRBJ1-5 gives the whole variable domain DTAVSQTPKYLVTQMGNDKSIKCEQNLGHDTMYWYKQDSKKFLKIMFSYNNKELIINETVPNRFSPKSPDKAHLNLHINSLELGDSAVYFCASTTQVPWTQHFGDGTRLSIL.

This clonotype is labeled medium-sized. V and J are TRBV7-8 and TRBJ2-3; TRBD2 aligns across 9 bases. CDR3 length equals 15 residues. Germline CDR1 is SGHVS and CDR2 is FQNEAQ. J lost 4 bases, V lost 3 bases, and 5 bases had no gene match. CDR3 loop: CASSLVSGRSDTQYF. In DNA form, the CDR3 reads TGTGCCAGCAGCTTGGTTAGCGGGAGATCAGATACGCAGTATTTT.

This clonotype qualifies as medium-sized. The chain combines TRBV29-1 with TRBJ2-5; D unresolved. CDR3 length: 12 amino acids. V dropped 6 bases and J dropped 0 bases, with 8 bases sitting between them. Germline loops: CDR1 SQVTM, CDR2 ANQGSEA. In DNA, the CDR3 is TGCAGCGTCATCGTCCACCAAGAGACCCAGTACTTC. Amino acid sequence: CSVIVHQETQYF.

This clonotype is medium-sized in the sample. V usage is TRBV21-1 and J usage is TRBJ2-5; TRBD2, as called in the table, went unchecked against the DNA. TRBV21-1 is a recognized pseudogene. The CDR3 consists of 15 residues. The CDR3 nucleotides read TGTGCCAGCACCACAGGGGCAGGGAGGAAAGAGACCCAGTACTTC. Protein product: CASTTGAGRKETQYF.

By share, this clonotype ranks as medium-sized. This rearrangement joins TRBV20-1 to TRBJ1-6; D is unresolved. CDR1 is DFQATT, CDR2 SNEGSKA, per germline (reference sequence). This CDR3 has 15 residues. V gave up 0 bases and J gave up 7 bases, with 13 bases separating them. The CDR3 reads CSARDIGVNNSPLHF. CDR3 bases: TGCAGTGCTAGAGATATTGGGGTGAACAATTCACCCCTCCACTTT.

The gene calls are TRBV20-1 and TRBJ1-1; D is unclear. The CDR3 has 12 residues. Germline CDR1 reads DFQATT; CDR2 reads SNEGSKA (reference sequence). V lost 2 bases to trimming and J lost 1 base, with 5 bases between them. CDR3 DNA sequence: TGCAGTGCTAGAAAAGGGAACACTGAAGCTTTCTTT. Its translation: CSARKGNTEAFF.

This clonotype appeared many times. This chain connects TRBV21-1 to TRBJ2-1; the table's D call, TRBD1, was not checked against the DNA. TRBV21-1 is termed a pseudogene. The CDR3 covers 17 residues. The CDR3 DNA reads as TGTGCCAGCAGCACGCGGGGACAGGCCTTCTCCTACAATGAGCAGTTCTTC. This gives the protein CASSTRGQAFSYNEQFF.